These 8 T cell receptor beta chains originate from one sample sequenced in a study of shared clonotypes between healthy human individuals. Here immunoSEQ multiplex PCR was the method, and the copy in TCRdb shows in-frame clones only, minus some. The sample lists millions of clones, less than 95% seen once, with roughly 1% in the top ten. Naive CD8 populations comprised CD45RO-negative cells positively selected for CCR7, excluding terminally differentiated effector memory CD45RA+ cells. The sample consisted of naive CD8+ T cells sorted from blood. Receptors originate from a man between 18 and 29 years old in good health.

The table lists this clone with a count of one. This CDR3 is CASSNGYYGYTF. CDR3 DNA: TGTGCCAGTAGTAATGGATACTATGGCTACACCTTC. The V call is TRBV19, the J call TRBJ1-2; no reliable D call. Germline V gives CDR1 LNHDA, CDR2 SQIVND (reference sequence). CDR3 length: 12 amino acids. V was cut by 4 bases and J by 3 bases, with 6 bases left in between.

The J gene is TRBJ2-3, the V gene TRBV29-1; D not certain. V was shortened by 0 bases and J by 0 bases, with 7 bases between the two germline ends. Germline V gene sequence: CDR1 SQVTM, CDR2 ANQGSEA. This CDR3 is built from 14 residues. CDR3 residues: CSVEDPQSTDTQYF. For the CDR3, the DNA is TGCAGCGTTGAAGATCCCCAAAGCACAGATACGCAGTATTTT.

This chain uses TRBV6-1 with TRBJ1-6; tentatively, D is TRBD1 (6 bases). The germline gives CDR1 MNHNS, CDR2 SASEGT. V lost 4 bases and J 10 bases, leaving 20 bases between the germline ends. The CDR3 sequence is 16 residues long. The CDR3 DNA follows: TGTGCCAGCAGTGGCACCCGGGACATTTCGTACTCACCCCTCCACTTT. It is translated as CASSGTRDISYSPLHF.

This chain joins TRBV2 and TRBJ2-7; TRBD2 matches 7 bases. The CDR3 covers 14 residues. V lost 6 bases, J lost 2 bases, and 7 bases stayed unmatched. Germline values: CDR1 SNHLY, CDR2 FYNNEI. CDR3 DNA sequence: TGTGCCAGCAGCCCAGCGGGATCGGCCTACGAGCAGTACTTC. This gives the protein CASSPAGSAYEQYF.

This clone was picked up one time. The J gene is TRBJ1-2, the V gene TRBV5-1; D perhaps matches TRBD1 (6 bases). The germline V gene encodes CDR1 SGHRS and CDR2 YFSETQ. CDR3 length: 15 amino acids. Trimming shortened V by 4 bases and J by 5 bases, and 18 bases separated the two germline ends. The CDR3 DNA is TGCGCCAGCAGCCTGACTACAGGGACTTCATATGGCTACACCTTC. This gives the protein CASSLTTGTSYGYTF.

The genes are TRBV19 and TRBJ2-1; 7 bases are a match to TRBD1. Germline V gives CDR1 LNHDA, CDR2 SQIVND (reference sequence). V lost 2 bases, J lost 9 bases, and 4 bases stayed unmatched. The CDR3 length is 13 residues. The CDR3 here is CASSIQGVSEQFF. The CDR3 DNA reads TGTGCCAGTAGTATACAGGGGGTGAGTGAGCAGTTCTTC.

This sequence joins TRBV7-2 and TRBJ1-5; D is unresolved. CDR3 length equals 14 residues. The germline CDR1 and CDR2 sequences are SGHTA and FQGNSA. V gave up 1 base and J gave up 4 bases, with 8 bases separating them. CDR3 region: CASSLGLGNQPQHF. In nucleotides, the CDR3 is TGTGCCAGCAGCTTAGGGTTAGGTAATCAGCCCCAGCATTTT.

The chain combines TRBV15 with TRBJ2-5; no clear D gene. The CDR3 length is 13 residues. Per germline, CDR1 LNHNV and CDR2 YYDKDF (reference sequence). With 5 bases removed from V and 0 bases from J, the gap between germline ends came to 7 bases. The CDR3 bases are TGTGCCACCAGCTTAGGACACCAAGAGACCCAGTACTTC. It translates to CATSLGHQETQYF.